The clone carrying this T cell receptor beta chain was found once. Germline values: CDR1 KGHSH, CDR2 LQKENI. The CDR3 has 14 amino acids. Trimming stripped 3 bases from V and 9 bases from J, with 12 bases between. The sample comes from a study of blood T cell repertoires in COVID-19. Sequencing was performed with immunoSEQ multiplex PCR; in TCRdb, only in-frame clones are kept and a portion is missing. The sample holds some 9,800 clones, roughly nine tenths seen once. The specimen was peripheral blood. This rearrangement joins TRBV18 to TRBJ1-6; the D gene is possibly TRBD1 (6 bases). The source of this sequence is a man aged 55 to 70 with acute or convalescent COVID-19. The CDR3 spells CASSPAGEGSPLHF. CDR3 sequence (DNA): TGTGCCAGCTCACCCGCAGGGGAGGGTTCACCCCTCCACTTT. The full variable domain, rest sourced from reference TRBV18 and TRBJ1-6, is NAGVMQNPRHLVRRRGQEARLRCSPMKGHSHVYWYRQLPEEGLKFMVYLQKENIIDESGMPKERFSAEFPKEGPSILRIQQVVRGDSAAYFCASSPAGEGSPLHFGNGTRLTVT.